Following are 26 T cell receptor beta chains from one sample sequenced in a study of tumor-infiltrating lymphocytes in localized non-small cell lung cancer. The table came from immunoSEQ multiplex PCR; TCRdb's copy has only in-frame clones and leaves some out. The sample carries over 10,000 clones, approximately 81% recorded once. The sample was uninvolved lung tissue not adjacent to the tumor. These receptors were taken from a human donor with non-small cell lung cancer.

This chain connects TRBV5-1 to TRBJ1-2; 9 bases align to TRBD1. V gave up 2 bases and J gave up 7 bases; unmatched junction bases: 6. The CDR3 loop spans 14 amino acids. The germline gives CDR1 SGHRS, CDR2 YFSETQ. CDR3 region: CASSFRDRESGYTF. The CDR3 DNA reads as TGCGCCAGCAGCTTCCGGGACAGGGAATCTGGCTACACCTTC.

The V and J genes are TRBV19 and TRBJ2-7; D is uncertain. Germline CDR1 reads LNHDA; CDR2 reads SQIVND (reference sequence). V gave up 2 bases and J gave up 0 bases, with 11 bases separating them. This CDR3 is 15 amino acids long. CDR3 sequence reads: CASSISQVISYEQYF. The CDR3 DNA is TGTGCCAGTAGTATAAGTCAGGTGATCTCCTACGAGCAGTACTTC.

The rearrangement links TRBV28 to TRBJ1-1; D call uncertain. This CDR3 region has 14 residues. CDR1 is MDHEN, CDR2 SYDVKM, per germline. Trimming cost V 3 bases and J 0 bases, with 8 bases left between them. CDR3 DNA: TGTGCCAGCAGTTTGGTTACAGTGAACACTGAAGCTTTCTTT. The encoded protein is CASSLVTVNTEAFF. The full variable domain, with the rest looked up from reference TRBV28 and TRBJ1-1, is DVKVTQSSRYLVKRTGEKVFLECVQDMDHENMFWYRQDPGLGLRLIYFSYDVKMKEKGDIPEGYSVSREKKERFSLILESASTNQTSMYLCASSLVTVNTEAFFGQGTRLTVV.

The chain employs TRBV6-1 and TRBJ2-7, with D maybe TRBD2 (5 bases). The CDR3 is 15 amino acids. The V end was cut by 6 bases, the J end by 1 base, with 16 bases between. Germline V gene sequence: CDR1 MNHNS, CDR2 SASEGT. Here the CDR3 reads CASSPRASGSYEQYF. The CDR3, as DNA: TGTGCCAGCAGCCCCAGAGCTTCGGGATCCTACGAGCAGTACTTC.

This chain connects TRBV30 to TRBJ2-2, with 10 bases fitting TRBD1. The CDR3 sequence is 14 residues long. From germline, CDR1 is GTSNPN and CDR2 SVGIG (reference sequence). With 7 bases clipped from V and 5 bases from J, the junction kept 7 bases outside the gene matches. The CDR3 is CASQRDRGTGELFF. The CDR3 region has the DNA TGTGCCTCCCAGAGGGACAGGGGTACCGGGGAGCTGTTTTTT.

The V call is TRBV6-1, the J call TRBJ2-3; 7 positions match TRBD2. Germline V gene data show CDR1 as MNHNS and CDR2 as SASEGT. The CDR3 runs to 15 residues. The junction had 9 bases not matched to a gene; V was cut back by 5 bases and J by 4 bases. CDR3 protein: CASSKVGLAADTQYF. The CDR3 bases are TGTGCCAGCAGTAAAGTGGGTCTAGCGGCAGATACGCAGTATTTT.

CDR3 protein: CASSLWQGGSPLHF. DNA of the CDR3: TGTGCCAGCAGCTTGTGGCAGGGTGGTTCACCCCTCCACTTT. The rearrangement joins TRBV5-4 to TRBJ1-6; a weak D match, TRBD1 (5 bases). The germline V and J ends were trimmed by 1 base and 9 bases, with 11 bases remaining between them. Germline CDR1 and CDR2: SGHNT and YYREEE (reference sequence). CDR3 size: 14 residues.

The chain combines TRBV9 with TRBJ1-3; D is undetermined. CDR3 length: 16 amino acids. V shed 2 bases and J shed 0 bases, with 12 bases lying between them. Germline CDR1 is SGDLS and CDR2 is YYNGEE. The CDR3 is CASSVSLVSSGNTIYF. The CDR3 nucleotides are TGTGCCAGCAGCGTCTCCCTAGTGAGCTCTGGAAACACCATATATTTT. The full variable domain, its missing parts supplied by reference TRBV9 and TRBJ1-3, is DSGVTQTPKHLITATGQRVTLRCSPRSGDLSVYWYQQSLDQGLQFLIQYYNGEERAKGNILERFSAQQFPDLHSELNLSSLELGDSALYFCASSVSLVSSGNTIYFGEGSWLTVV.

The rearrangement uses TRBV7-2 and TRBJ2-7; 10 nucleotides align to TRBD2. There are 19 residues in the CDR3. Germline V gene sequence: CDR1 SGHTA, CDR2 FQGNSA. Trimming cost V 2 bases and J 2 bases; bases outside gene matches: 15. The CDR3 DNA reads TGTGCCAGCAGCTTAATACTAGCGGGACCCGGAGAGATTCCCTACGAGCAGTACTTC. Amino acid sequence: CASSLILAGPGEIPYEQYF. Full variable domain (missing parts from reference TRBV7-2 and TRBJ2-7): GAGVSQSPSNKVTEKGKDVELRCDPISGHTALYWYRQSLGQGLEFLIYFQGNSAPDKSGLPSDRFSAERTGGSVSTLTIQRTQQEDSAVYLCASSLILAGPGEIPYEQYFGPGTRLTVT.

V and J are TRBV10-3 and TRBJ2-5; 11 positions match TRBD1. This CDR3 has 16 amino acids. Per the germline V gene, CDR1 is ENHRY and CDR2 is SYGVKD. With 3 bases clipped from V and 4 bases from J, the junction kept 7 bases outside the gene matches. The CDR3 loop reads CAISDPGQGVVETQYF. CDR3 coding DNA: TGTGCCATCAGTGATCCGGGACAGGGGGTTGTAGAGACCCAGTACTTC.

The rearrangement uses TRBV30 and TRBJ2-2; 8 bases are a match to TRBD2. The CDR3 contains 15 residues. V gave up 6 bases and J gave up 4 bases; unmatched junction bases: 10. CDR1 and CDR2 (germline): GTSNPN, SVGIG (reference sequence). The DNA of the CDR3 is TGTGCCTGCCCGAGTGCGGGGGGCCTCACCGGGGAGCTGTTTTTT. Its protein product is CACPSAGGLTGELFF. Together with reference TRBV30 and TRBJ2-2, the CDR3 gives the full variable domain: SQTIHQWPATLVQPVGSPLSLECTVEGTSNPNLYWYRQAAGRGLQLLFYSVGIGQISSEVPQNLSASRPQDRQFILSSKKLLLSDSGFYLCACPSAGGLTGELFFGEGSRLTVL.

The chain uses TRBV2 and TRBJ1-4, with 7 bases that match TRBD1. Germline V gene sequence: CDR1 SNHLY, CDR2 FYNNEI. The CDR3 length is 13 residues. The V and J ends lost 7 bases and 8 bases, in that order; junction bases with no gene match: 7. DNA of the CDR3: TGTGCCAGCAACAGACAGGGTGGGGAAAAACTGTTTTTT. Amino acid sequence: CASNRQGGEKLFF. Variable domain in full (rest from reference TRBV2 and TRBJ1-4): EPEVTQTPSHQVTQMGQEVILRCVPISNHLYFYWYRQILGQKVEFLVSFYNNEISEKSEIFDDQFSVERPDGSNFTLKIRSTKLEDSAMYFCASNRQGGEKLFFGSGTQLSVL.

V and J are TRBV29-1 and TRBJ2-1; tentatively, D is TRBD1 or TRBD2 (5 bases each). V was trimmed by 3 bases and J by 10 bases, leaving 13 bases between them. Per germline, CDR1 SQVTM and CDR2 ANQGSEA. The CDR3 is made up of 12 amino acids. DNA of the CDR3: TGCAGCGTTGATCCGAACCGGGACGAGCAGTTCTTC. As protein: CSVDPNRDEQFF.

This clone showed up just a few times. The CDR3, as DNA: TGCGCCAGCAGCTTGGAGACACCGTATGGCTACACCTTC. This sequence encodes CASSLETPYGYTF. This chain connects TRBV5-1 to TRBJ1-2; D remains ambiguous. V was shortened by 0 bases and J by 5 bases, with 8 bases between the two germline ends. Germline V gene sequence: CDR1 SGHRS, CDR2 YFSETQ. The CDR3 is made up of 13 amino acids.

V is TRBV27 and J is TRBJ2-3, with TRBD1 as a possible D gene (6 bases). V was trimmed by 3 bases and J by 6 bases, leaving 13 bases between them. The CDR3 runs to 14 residues. The germline CDR1 and CDR2 sequences are MNHEY and SMNVEV (reference sequence). CDR3 residues: CASSLTGGSDTQYF. Written as DNA, the CDR3 is TGTGCCAGCAGTTTGACAGGCGGTTCGGATACGCAGTATTTT.

The V call is TRBV7-9, the J call TRBJ2-7, with D uncertain. The V and J ends lost 1 base and 3 bases respectively, with 7 bases between them. This CDR3 contains 13 residues. Germline CDR1 SEHNR, CDR2 FQNEAQ (reference sequence). CDR3: CASSLVPNYEQYF. The CDR3 DNA is TGTGCCAGCAGCTTAGTGCCTAACTACGAGCAGTACTTC.

V and J are TRBV30 and TRBJ1-2; no clear D. V shed 0 bases and J shed 4 bases, with 12 bases lying between them. The CDR3 has 14 residues. CDR1 and CDR2 (germline): GTSNPN, SVGIG (reference sequence). CDR3 nucleotides: TGTGCCTGGAGTGTACACGGCAGGAGCTATGGCTACACCTTC. Translating it yields CAWSVHGRSYGYTF.

This chain uses TRBV19 with TRBJ2-1; the D gene is possibly TRBD1 (5 bases). Germline V CDR1 and CDR2: LNHDA, SQIVND (reference sequence). The CDR3 consists of 16 residues. V gave up 2 bases and J gave up 0 bases, with 11 bases separating them. The CDR3 nucleotides are TGTGCCAGTAGTATATCAGGGTCCTACTCCTACAATGAGCAGTTCTTC. Protein product: CASSISGSYSYNEQFF.

This clone appeared a few times. Written as DNA, the CDR3 is TGTGCCAGTAGTGCTAGGGACAGGGCGCGCGAGCAGTACTTC. It yields the protein CASSARDRAREQYF. This chain links TRBV19 with TRBJ2-7, with TRBD1 matching over 9 bases. This CDR3 is built from 14 residues. CDR1 LNHDA and CDR2 SQIVND come from the germline V gene (reference sequence). J gave up 6 bases and V 5 bases, and 8 bases lay outside the gene matches.

V usage is TRBV7-2 and J usage is TRBJ2-5, with 7 nucleotides matching TRBD1. This CDR3 contains 15 residues. From germline, CDR1 is SGHTA and CDR2 FQGNSA. J gave up 4 bases and V 3 bases, and 8 bases lay outside the gene matches. This CDR3 is CASSFQGGGGETQYF. As DNA, the CDR3 is TGTGCCAGCAGCTTCCAAGGGGGCGGAGGAGAGACCCAGTACTTC.

This clone was counted a single time. The V gene is TRBV7-9, the J gene TRBJ2-7; D not resolved. Per the germline V gene, CDR1 is SEHNR and CDR2 is FQNEAQ (reference sequence). The V and J ends lost 3 bases and 4 bases respectively, with 7 bases between them. CDR3 size: 12 residues. Here the CDR3 reads CASSFKPYEQYF. CDR3 coding DNA: TGTGCCAGCAGCTTTAAACCATACGAGCAGTACTTC. The full variable domain, its missing parts supplied by reference TRBV7-9 and TRBJ2-7, is DTGVSQNPRHKITKRGQNVTFRCDPISEHNRLYWYRQTLGQGPEFLTYFQNEAQLEKSRLLSDRFSAERPKGSFSTLEIQRTEQGDSAMYLCASSFKPYEQYFGPGTRLTVT.

This clone came up once. The chain uses TRBV29-1 and TRBJ2-1; D not certain. Germline V gene lookup returns CDR1 SQVTM and CDR2 ANQGSEA. This CDR3 comprises 13 residues. The V and J ends lost 2 bases and 6 bases respectively, with 11 bases between them. Written as DNA, the CDR3 is TGCAGCGTTGAAAGAGCGACCGTCAATGAGCAGTTCTTC. It encodes CSVERATVNEQFF.

The chain joins TRBV2 to TRBJ1-2, with 7 nucleotides matching TRBD1. Germline CDR1 SNHLY, CDR2 FYNNEI. The CDR3 is 13 residues long. V lost 6 bases and J lost 5; bases outside the gene matches: 6. The CDR3 DNA reads as TGTGCCAGCAGATTGGACAGGACTTATGGCTACACCTTC. This gives the protein CASRLDRTYGYTF. The variable domain in full, with the rest retrieved from reference TRBV2 and TRBJ1-2, is EPEVTQTPSHQVTQMGQEVILRCVPISNHLYFYWYRQILGQKVEFLVSFYNNEISEKSEIFDDQFSVERPDGSNFTLKIRSTKLEDSAMYFCASRLDRTYGYTFGSGTRLTVV.

V gene TRBV7-8 combines with J gene TRBJ1-1; D is ambiguous. This CDR3 is 14 amino acids long. V was shortened by 6 bases and J by 0 bases, with 11 bases between the two germline ends. CDR1 and CDR2 from the germline V gene are SGHVS and FQNEAQ. CDR3 protein: CASSIEGLNTEAFF. The CDR3 DNA sequence: TGTGCCAGCAGTATAGAGGGCTTGAACACTGAAGCTTTCTTT.

V usage is TRBV6-1 and J usage is TRBJ1-5; D possibly corresponds to TRBD1 (5 bases). Germline V gives CDR1 MNHNS, CDR2 SASEGT. The CDR3 has 14 residues. Trimming took 4 bases from V and 2 from J, leaving 9 bases between them. CDR3 sequence (DNA): TGTGCCAGCAGTGTCGGGGGGGGCAATCAGCCCCAGCATTTT. Its translation is CASSVGGGNQPQHF.

The chain employs TRBV7-8 and TRBJ2-7; 8 positions agree with TRBD2. CDR1 and CDR2 (germline): SGHVS, FQNEAQ. The junction had 16 bases not matched to a gene; V was cut back by 1 base and J by 5 bases. CDR3 size: 18 residues. The CDR3 DNA follows: TGTGCCAGCAGCTTAGACCCAGGCCAGAGCGGGAGAGATAACGAGCAGTACTTC. Translated, it gives CASSLDPGQSGRDNEQYF.